These 21 T cell receptor beta chains were sequenced from one sample in a study of glioma-infiltrating T cells. The iRepertoire nested amplicon-rescue multiplex PCR amplified TCR alpha and beta CDR3s from RNA. TCRdb reprocessed the multiplex PCR reads via MiXCR and lists one record per CDR3 protein. This table has 100,000 to 150,000 distinct CDR3 sequences, roughly 25% appearing once. The sample was glioma tissue, nonneoplastic brain tissue, or PBMCs (not recorded which). Receptor source: a human donor with low-grade glioma or glioblastoma, undergoing nonglioma brain surgery, or in good health (not recorded which).

This clonotype was found many times. CDR3 nucleotides: TGTGCCAGTAGTTCGGGACAGGGGGTCTACGAGCAGTACTTC. Its protein product is CASSSGQGVYEQYF. The chain uses TRBV19 and TRBJ2-7; 11 positions agree with TRBD1. This CDR3 has 14 residues. Germline V gives CDR1 LNHDA, CDR2 SQIVND (reference sequence). Losses at the gene ends were 5 bases for V and 3 bases for J; bases not matched to a gene: 3.

Many counts were recorded for this clonotype. CDR3 bases: TGTGCCAGCAGTGATGGGGGACTGCACAATGAGCAGTTCTTC. Translated: CASSDGGLHNEQFF. This chain uses TRBV25-1 with TRBJ2-1, with D perhaps matching TRBD2 (6 bases). The CDR3 spans 14 residues. Trimming removed 3 bases from V and 5 bases from J, with 11 bases in between. Germline CDR1 MGHDK, CDR2 SYGVNS.

This clonotype has at least ten counts. The CDR3 protein is CASTRGQDSGNTIYF. As DNA, the CDR3 is TGTGCCAGTACTCGAGGACAAGACTCTGGAAACACCATATATTTT. The rearrangement uses TRBV19 and TRBJ1-3; D possibly corresponds to TRBD1 (5 bases). Germline V gene sequence: CDR1 LNHDA, CDR2 SQIVND (reference sequence). The CDR3 extends over 15 amino acids. V lost 7 bases, J lost 0 bases, and 13 bases lay in between.

Comment on this clonotype: In this CDR3 the conserved last residue, phenylalanine or tryptophan, is missing, so a read error is likely. Here the CDR3 reads CSVRGGGNQPQHL. CDR3 DNA: TGCAGTGTTAGAGGTGGGGGCAATCAGCCCCAGCATCTT. The chain has TRBV20-1 and TRBJ1-5; D not certain. The CDR3 totals 13 residues. Germline V gene data show CDR1 as DFQATT and CDR2 as SNEGSKA (reference sequence).

For this clonotype: A much larger clone lies a single base off, so this may be a read error. The CDR3 protein is CANILAGILDTQYF. In DNA form, the CDR3 reads TGTGCCAACATTTTAGCGGGAATCTTGGATACGCAGTATTTT. The chain joins TRBV2 to TRBJ2-3, with 8 bases aligning to TRBD2. The CDR3 loop spans 14 amino acids. From germline, CDR1 is SNHLY and CDR2 FYNNEI. With V trimmed by 10 bases and J by 6 bases, 12 bases remained unmatched. Full variable domain (remainder filled in from reference TRBV2 and TRBJ2-3): EPEVTQTPSHQVTQMGQEVILRCVPISNHLYFYWYRQILGQKVEFLVSFYNNEISEKSEIFDDQFSVERPDGSNFTLKIRSTKLEDSAMYFCANILAGILDTQYFGPGTRLTVL.

Concerning this clonotype itself: This clone may be a read error of a much larger clone one base away. The rearrangement links TRBV19 to TRBJ1-5; 7 positions agree with TRBD1. The junction had 6 bases not matched to a gene; V was cut back by 3 bases and J by 1 base. The CDR3 is 16 residues long. The germline gives CDR1 LNHDA, CDR2 SQIVND (reference sequence). The CDR3 protein is CASSMATGLSNQPQHF. CDR3 nucleotide sequence: TGTGCCAGTAGTATGGCGACAGGGTTAAGCAATCAGCCCCAGCATTTT.

This clonotype showed up many times. J is TRBJ2-2 and V is TRBV7-2, with no clear D. In germline, CDR1 is SGHTA, CDR2 FQGNSA. The V and J ends lost 0 bases and 3 bases respectively, with 14 bases between them. The CDR3 is 17 amino acids. The CDR3 coding sequence is TGTGCCAGCAGCTTAGCTAAGACGTACGATTACACCGGGGAGCTGTTTTTT. Translation gives CASSLAKTYDYTGELFF.

At least ten counts were recorded for this clonotype. This rearrangement joins TRBV7-9 to TRBJ2-7; D is tentatively TRBD1 or TRBD2 (5 bases each). V shed 3 bases and J shed 1 base, with 13 bases lying between them. CDR1 SEHNR and CDR2 FQNEAQ come from the germline V gene (reference sequence). The CDR3 totals 15 residues. The CDR3 nucleotides are TGTGCCAGCAGCTTGTCGGGACCCCGATCCTACGAGCAGTACTTC. Its translation is CASSLSGPRSYEQYF.

This clonotype was found many times. The chain has TRBV19 and TRBJ1-5; no reliable D call. The ends were cut back, 5 bases at V and 1 base at J, with 15 bases in the middle. Germline V CDR1 and CDR2: LNHDA, SQIVND (reference sequence). The CDR3 loop spans 16 amino acids. CDR3 sequence: CASSRHGRESNQPQHF. The CDR3 DNA reads TGTGCCAGTAGTCGACACGGCCGGGAGAGCAATCAGCCCCAGCATTTT.

Regarding this clonotype: Given a much more abundant clone one base away, this may be a read error. The rearrangement links TRBV4-2 to TRBJ2-3; TRBD1 is a possible D gene (6 bases). Germline-derived CDR1 and CDR2 are LGHNA and YNFKEQ. The CDR3 runs 16 residues. The CDR3 bases are TGTGCCGGCAGCCAAGATAGCACATACAGGGCTGATACGCAGTATTTT. Translating gives CAGSQDSTYRADTQYF.

This clonotype has ten or more counts. This chain uses TRBV6-1 with TRBJ2-3; D is unresolved. Trimming removed 8 bases from V and 4 bases from J, with 16 bases in between. The CDR3 loop spans 14 amino acids. Per germline, CDR1 MNHNS and CDR2 SASEGT. The CDR3, as DNA: TGTGCCAGCCGCACCCGCCGGGCATCAGATACGCAGTATTTT. Translation: CASRTRRASDTQYF.

This clonotype came up many times. The chain combines TRBV19 with TRBJ1-2; maybe TRBD1 (6 bases). This CDR3 spans 16 amino acids. Germline CDR1 reads LNHDA; CDR2 reads SQIVND (reference sequence). With 5 bases removed from V and 0 bases from J, the gap between germline ends came to 16 bases. The CDR3 protein is CASSAERQAPNYGYTF. The CDR3 nucleotides read TGTGCCAGTAGTGCTGAAAGACAGGCCCCTAACTATGGCTACACCTTC.

This clonotype was seen more than once but under ten times. V is TRBV29-1 and J is TRBJ2-7; 10 bases map to TRBD1. Germline V lookup: CDR1 SQVTM, CDR2 ANQGSEA. V lost 7 bases and J lost 3; bases outside the gene matches: 9. The CDR3 runs 14 residues. The CDR3 nucleotides are TGCAGCGCTCTGGGGCGGACAGGGGGCTACGAGCAGTACTTC. Its translation is CSALGRTGGYEQYF.

In this sample, this clonotype turned up a few times. This chain links TRBV7-9 with TRBJ1-1, with D unresolved. The CDR3 contains 13 residues. Looked up from germline, CDR1 is SEHNR and CDR2 is FQNEAQ (reference sequence). Trimming removed 5 bases at V and 1 base at J, with 8 bases between. The CDR3 loop reads CASSRAANTEAFF. In DNA form, the CDR3 reads TGTGCCAGCAGCAGGGCAGCGAACACTGAAGCTTTCTTT.

Of note for this clonotype: A much larger clone sits a single nucleotide away, making a read error possible. DNA for the CDR3: TGTGCCAGCAGCCTAAGACAGGGCGAAGACGCTTTCTTT. Protein: CASSLRQGEDAFF. The V call is TRBV7-2, the J call TRBJ1-1; TRBD1 aligns across 7 bases. The CDR3 loop spans 13 amino acids. Looked up from germline, CDR1 is SGHTA and CDR2 is FQGNSA. The V and J ends lost 5 bases and 11 bases, in that order; junction bases with no gene match: 11.

This clonotype occurred a few times. The chain links TRBV5-5 to TRBJ1-4; D uncertain. The V and J ends lost 10 bases and 14 bases respectively, with 27 bases between them. Germline V lookup: CDR1 SGHKS, CDR2 YYEKEE (reference sequence). CDR3 length equals 14 residues. The CDR3 is CARRLPPAPAPLFF. The DNA of the CDR3 is TGTGCCCGCCGCCTTCCTCCCGCCCCTGCCCCCCTGTTTTTT.

Concerning this clonotype: A much larger clone lies one base from this, so it may be a read error. CDR3 bases: TGTGCCAGCAGCGGTCCCAGTAGTTGGGACGAGCAGTACTTC. The encoded protein is CASSGPSSWDEQYF. The genes are TRBV2 and TRBJ2-7; D unresolved. Trimming removed 6 bases at V and 5 bases at J, with 17 bases between. This CDR3 is built from 14 residues. Germline CDR1 reads SNHLY; CDR2 reads FYNNEI.

Only a few counts were recorded for this clonotype. The rearrangement joins TRBV7-9 to TRBJ2-1; TRBD2 matches at 9 bases. J gave up 9 bases and V 3 bases, and 12 bases lay outside the gene matches. Germline V gene lookup returns CDR1 SEHNR and CDR2 FQNEAQ (reference sequence). The length of the CDR3 is 16 residues. For the CDR3, the DNA is TGTGCCAGCAGCTTGTTTTCTGGCGGGAGGGCCTTTGAGCAGTTCTTC. Translation gives CASSLFSGGRAFEQFF.

As to this clonotype: This clone may be a read error of a much larger clone one base away. No conserved phenylalanine or tryptophan is present at the end of the CDR3, so a read error is the likely explanation. The gene calls are TRBV10-3 and TRBJ1-3; no definite D call. Germline CDR1 ENHRY, CDR2 SYGVKD. CDR3 length: 16 residues. V shed 3 bases and J shed 0 bases, with 12 bases lying between them. The chain's CDR3 is CAISDIGISSGNTIYL. CDR3 DNA sequence: TGTGCCATCAGTGACATAGGGATAAGCTCTGGAAACACCATATATCTT.

There are many counts of this clonotype. The rearrangement links TRBV20-1 to TRBJ2-5, with D hard to call. CDR3 length: 12 amino acids. Deletions cut 3 bases from V and 1 base from J, with 6 bases between. CDR1 and CDR2 from the germline V gene are DFQATT and SNEGSKA (reference sequence). The CDR3 spells CSASPSQETQYF. The CDR3 DNA follows: TGCAGTGCTAGCCCCAGCCAAGAGACCCAGTACTTC.

Details on this clonotype: The junction differs from germline at one of its ends, possibly a read error. The chain links TRBV6-1 to TRBJ1-1, with a weak D call TRBD1 (6 bases). Germline V gene lookup returns CDR1 MNHNS and CDR2 SASEGT. This CDR3 region has 13 residues. The CDR3 nucleotides are TGTGCCAGCAGAGGACAGTTGAACACCGAAGCTTCCTTT. Translated, it gives CASRGQLNTEASF.